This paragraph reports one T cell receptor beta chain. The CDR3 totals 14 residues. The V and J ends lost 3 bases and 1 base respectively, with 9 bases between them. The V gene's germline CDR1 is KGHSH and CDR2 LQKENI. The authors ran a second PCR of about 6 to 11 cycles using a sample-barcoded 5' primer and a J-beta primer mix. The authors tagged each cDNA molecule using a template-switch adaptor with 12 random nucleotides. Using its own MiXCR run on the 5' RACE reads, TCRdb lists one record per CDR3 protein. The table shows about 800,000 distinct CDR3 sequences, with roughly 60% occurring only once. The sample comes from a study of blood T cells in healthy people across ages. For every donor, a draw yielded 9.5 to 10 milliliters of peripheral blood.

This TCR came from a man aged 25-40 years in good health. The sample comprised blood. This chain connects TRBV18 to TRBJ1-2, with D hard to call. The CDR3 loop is CASSPELINYGYTF. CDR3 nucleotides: TGTGCCAGCTCACCGGAATTAATTAACTATGGCTACACCTTC.